This T cell receptor (beta chain) was captured in a study of T cell responses to AZD1222 COVID-19 vaccine. A word on this clone: Its antigen is not known.

Germline V lookup: CDR1 SQVTM, CDR2 ANQGSEA. The ends were cut back, 4 bases at V and 5 bases at J, with 11 bases in the middle. This CDR3 is built from 12 residues. Generated by immunoSEQ multiplex PCR, the TCRdb table keeps only in-frame clones and is missing some. Of roughly 170,000 clones listed, roughly 92% are singletons. General study results and limits: The donor group comprised mostly white British people and more females; the analysis possibly underestimated clonal diversity. Only after the peak T cell response were repertoires sampled.

This clonotype was obtained from an adult who received the AZD1222 COVID-19 vaccine. The chain carries TRBV29-1 and TRBJ1-2; D gene ambiguous. The sequences come from peripheral blood, collected 28 days after the second AZD1222 dose. The CDR3 is CSVAGIRYGYTF. CDR3 nucleotide sequence: TGCAGCGTTGCTGGGATCAGATATGGCTACACCTTC.